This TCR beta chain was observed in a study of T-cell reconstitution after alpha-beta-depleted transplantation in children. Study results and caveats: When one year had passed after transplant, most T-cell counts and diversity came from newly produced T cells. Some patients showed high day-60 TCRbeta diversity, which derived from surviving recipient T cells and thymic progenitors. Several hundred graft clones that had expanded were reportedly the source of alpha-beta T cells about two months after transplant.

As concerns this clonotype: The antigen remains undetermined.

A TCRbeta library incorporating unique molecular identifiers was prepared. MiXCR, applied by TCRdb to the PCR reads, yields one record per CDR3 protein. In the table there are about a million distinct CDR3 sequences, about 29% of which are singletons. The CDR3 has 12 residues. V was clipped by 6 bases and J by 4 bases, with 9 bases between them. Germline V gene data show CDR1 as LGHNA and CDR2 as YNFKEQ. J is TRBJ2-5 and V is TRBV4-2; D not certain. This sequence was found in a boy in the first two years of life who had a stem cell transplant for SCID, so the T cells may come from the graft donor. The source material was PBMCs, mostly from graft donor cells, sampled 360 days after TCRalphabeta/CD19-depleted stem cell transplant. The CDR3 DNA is TGTGCCAGCAGTGACGAATCAGAGACCCAGTACTTC. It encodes CASSDESETQYF.